This is a list of T cell receptor beta chains from one sample in a study of blood T cell repertoires in COVID-19. Data came from immunoSEQ multiplex PCR; TCRdb stores just in-frame clones and leaves some out. The sample lists over 200,000 clones; about 92% were seen once. The sample comprised peripheral blood. The receptors originated from a man under 40 with acute or convalescent COVID-19. The CDR3 runs from the conserved cysteine through the conserved F or W. A D gene is named only where the DNA matches it firmly. The size entry is marked missing in some rows and otherwise reads once, few, many or a size class.

abundance | j_gene | d_gene | v_gene | len | CDR3aa | CDR3nt
once | TRBJ2-1 | TRBD2 | TRBV7-8 | 15 | CASSSAGGLSNEQFF | TGTGCCAGCAGCTCAGCGGGGGGGTTATCCAATGAGCAGTTCTTC
NA | TRBJ1-3 | NA | TRBV18 | 17 | CASSAAGWSHSGNTIYF | TGTGCCAGCTCAGCGGCCGGTTGGAGCCACTCTGGAAACACCATATATTTT
NA | TRBJ1-3 | NA | TRBV28 | 15 | CASRSGTASGNTIYF | TGTGCCAGCAGGAGCGGGACGGCCAGTGGAAACACCATATATTTT
NA | TRBJ2-6 | TRBD1 | TRBV5-8 | 17 | CASSRGQGAFGANVLTF | TGTGCCAGCAGCAGAGGACAGGGGGCATTTGGGGCCAACGTCCTGACTTTC
NA | TRBJ2-5 | TRBD2 | TRBV28 | 15 | CASSSGGPRRETQYF | TGTGCCAGCAGTTCGGGGGGGCCCAGACGAGAGACCCAGTACTTC
NA | TRBJ1-2 | TRBD1 | TRBV3-1/TRBV3-2 | 13 | CASRLLGGGGYTF | TGTGCCAGCAGGCTCCTAGGAGGGGGCGGCTACACCTTC
NA | TRBJ1-1 | TRBD1 | TRBV5-1 | 16 | CASSWSLTGPATEAFF | TGCGCCAGCAGCTGGAGCCTGACAGGGCCCGCCACTGAAGCTTTCTTT
NA | TRBJ2-3 | NA | TRBV24-1 | 16 | CATRAPNGGSTDTQYF | TGTGCCACCAGGGCCCCCAACGGCGGGAGCACAGATACGCAGTATTTT
NA | TRBJ1-6 | TRBD1 | TRBV6-5 | 15 | CASSLSQGARSPLHF | TGTGCCAGCAGTCTCTCTCAGGGGGCCCGTTCACCCCTCCACTTT
NA | TRBJ1-4 | TRBD1 | TRBV7-9 | 14 | CASSRRTGGEKLFF | TGTGCCAGCAGCCGGAGGACAGGGGGTGAAAAACTGTTTTTT
NA | TRBJ1-1 | NA | TRBV7-3 | 14 | CASSLMGAGTEAFF | TGTGCCAGCAGCTTAATGGGGGCAGGCACTGAAGCTTTCTTT
NA | TRBJ2-3 | NA | TRBV10-1 | 15 | CASSGGEGGTDTQYF | TGCGCCAGCAGTGGGGGAGAGGGAGGCACAGATACGCAGTATTTT
NA | TRBJ2-3 | TRBD2 | TRBV29-1 | 16 | CSVFRTSFSSTDTQYF | TGCAGCGTTTTCAGGACTAGCTTTTCTAGCACAGATACGCAGTATTTT
NA | TRBJ2-6 | NA | TRBV7-3 | 14 | CASSSRSGANVLTF | TGTGCCAGCAGCTCGAGATCTGGGGCCAACGTCCTGACTTTC
NA | TRBJ1-2 | TRBD1 | TRBV27 | 14 | CASSYGQGVYGYTF | TGTGCCAGCAGTTACGGACAGGGAGTTTATGGCTACACCTTC
few | TRBJ2-2 | NA | TRBV25-1 | 14 | CASSGGLNTGELFF | TGTGCCAGCAGCGGTGGTTTGAACACCGGGGAGCTGTTTTTT
NA | TRBJ1-5 | TRBD1 | TRBV11-2 | 15 | CASSLGQGINQPQHF | TGTGCCAGCAGCCTAGGACAGGGTATAAATCAGCCCCAGCATTTT
few | TRBJ1-2 | TRBD1 | TRBV5-1 | 15 | CASSLDRGMNYGYTF | TGCGCCAGCAGCCTGGACAGGGGGATGAACTATGGCTACACCTTC
NA | TRBJ2-5 | NA | TRBV19 | 13 | CASSRQNLETQYF | TGTGCCAGTAGTAGACAGAATCTTGAGACCCAGTACTTC
NA | TRBJ2-2 | NA | TRBV18 | 12 | CASSPSTGELFF | TGTGCCAGCTCACCTTCGACAGGGGAGCTGTTTTTT
NA | TRBJ1-5 | NA | TRBV6-5 | 14 | CAAGRGSSNQPQHF | TGTGCCGCCGGGAGGGGTAGTAGCAATCAGCCCCAGCATTTT
few | TRBJ1-1 | NA | TRBV2 | 13 | CASSVEANTEAFF | TGTGCCAGCAGTGTAGAAGCGAACACTGAAGCTTTCTTT
NA | TRBJ2-7 | TRBD1 | TRBV27 | 16 | CASSLTPDRVPTGQYF | TGTGCCAGCAGCCTAACCCCGGACAGGGTGCCCACCGGGCAGTACTTC
many | TRBJ2-3 | NA | TRBV21-1 | 16 | CASSKESGVFADTQYF | TGTGCCAGCAGCAAAGAGAGCGGGGTATTTGCAGATACGCAGTATTTT
NA | TRBJ2-3 | TRBD2 | TRBV24-1 | 14 | CATSNSGGRTTQYF | TGTGCCACCAGCAATAGCGGGGGACGAACTACGCAGTATTTT
NA | TRBJ1-1 | NA | TRBV5-1 | 16 | CASSLAPDMTNTEAFF | TGCGCCAGCAGCTTGGCCCCGGACATGACGAACACTGAAGCTTTCTTT
NA | TRBJ1-1 | NA | TRBV10-3 | 13 | CAISDLRNTEAFF | TGTGCCATCAGTGATCTGAGGAACACTGAAGCTTTCTTT
NA | TRBJ2-1 | TRBD2 | TRBV9 | 16 | CASSAFGREGRYEQFF | TGTGCCAGCAGCGCCTTCGGGCGGGAGGGCCGCTATGAGCAGTTCTTC
NA | TRBJ2-1 | TRBD1 | TRBV6-5 | 15 | CASSHAGTGRNEQFF | TGTGCCAGCAGCCACGCCGGGACAGGGAGGAATGAGCAGTTCTTC
once | TRBJ2-2 | TRBD2 | TRBV5-1 | 16 | CASRQTVAGAAGELFF | TGCGCCAGCCGACAAACCGTAGCGGGAGCGGCCGGGGAGCTGTTTTTT
NA | TRBJ1-1 | NA | TRBV12-5 | 17 | CASGLVLVEGVDTEAFF | TGTGCTAGTGGTTTGGTACTGGTTGAGGGGGTGGACACTGAAGCTTTCTTT
once | TRBJ1-2 | NA | TRBV28 | 14 | CASIRGGEGGGYTF | TGTGCCAGCATCAGGGGAGGGGAAGGGGGTGGCTACACCTTC
NA | TRBJ2-5 | NA | TRBV11-3 | 15 | CASSPAPRQAETQYF | TGTGCCAGCAGCCCCGCACCTCGACAGGCCGAGACCCAGTACTTC
once | TRBJ2-1 | TRBD1 | TRBV5-1 | 15 | CASIPGTGNYNEQFF | TGCGCCAGCATCCCGGGGACAGGGAACTACAATGAGCAGTTCTTC
few | TRBJ2-5 | NA | TRBV7-9 | 11 | CATHGVEAQYF | TGTGCCACCCACGGGGTAGAGGCCCAGTACTTC
NA | TRBJ2-3 | NA | TRBV18 | 16 | CASSPSATNRADTQYF | TGTGCCAGCTCACCGTCGGCGACTAACCGGGCAGATACGCAGTATTTT
NA | TRBJ2-3 | TRBD1 | TRBV29-1 | 16 | CSVSLGEQGLTDTQYF | TGCAGCGTTTCTTTGGGGGAACAGGGGCTCACAGATACGCAGTATTTT
NA | TRBJ1-2 | NA | TRBV20-1 | 10 | CSAISDGYTF | TGCAGTGCGATTTCGGATGGCTACACCTTC
NA | TRBJ2-5 | NA | TRBV28 | 15 | CASSRRTAIGETQYF | TGTGCCAGCAGCCGTAGGACAGCCATAGGGGAGACCCAGTACTTC
NA | TRBJ2-2 | NA | TRBV30 | 16 | CAWSSRGLKPTGELFF | TGTGCCTGGAGTTCCCGTGGACTCAAACCCACCGGGGAGCTGTTTTTT
NA | TRBJ2-1 | NA | TRBV28 | 13 | CASEDRPYNEQFF | TGTGCCAGCGAGGACAGACCCTACAATGAGCAGTTCTTC